This entry is about one TCR beta chain. The record originates from a study of blood T cell repertoires in COVID-19. Study as a whole: Whether acute or convalescent, the COVID-19 samples came from the United States, Italy and Spain. Nucleic acid was either cDNA or gDNA, and it came from T cells, B-cell-depleted T cells, or PBMCs.

In the source study's methods: The authors estimated nucleated cell counts from reference gene primer amplification. Using immunoSEQ multiplex PCR, the repertoire was profiled, and TCRdb retains in-frame clones only, with some absent. V, J and clone size are taken as reported in that table, and D and trimming were inferred from the DNA itself. The profile shows some 130,000 clones, roughly two thirds of them singletons. This receptor was taken from a woman in her 70s with acute or convalescent COVID-19. Sequencing was performed on peripheral blood.

Here the CDR3 reads CASSGDRGRGETQYF. The CDR3, as DNA: TGTGCCAGTAGCGGGGACAGGGGGCGGGGAGAGACCCAGTACTTC. The chain uses TRBV19 and TRBJ2-5; TRBD1 matches at 12 bases. The ends lost 6 bases at V and 4 bases at J; junction bases unmatched: 6. The CDR3 has 15 amino acids. Germline CDR1 is LNHDA and CDR2 is SQIVND (reference sequence).